What follows are 4 T cell receptor beta chains derived from one specimen sequenced in a study of CD8 T cells in ankylosing spondylitis. Findings and caveats of the study: One TCR beta motif, made up of under ten highly homologous variants, appeared characteristic of ankylosing spondylitis blood.

TCRdb re-analysed the 5' RACE reads in MiXCR, keeping a single row per CDR3 protein. This repertoire shows more than 300,000 distinct CDR3 sequences, less than 10% found once; its top ten account for roughly 15%. These TCRs are of unknown antigen specificity. Sample: blood, either unsorted or a sorted T cell fraction (not recorded which). Receptor source: a male donor with ankylosing spondylitis.

At least ten counts were recorded for this clonotype. V and J are TRBV7-6 and TRBJ1-4; perhaps TRBD1 as D (6 bases). Trimming removed 4 bases from V and 5 bases from J, with 8 bases in between. The CDR3 totals 13 residues. The germline V gene encodes CDR1 SGHVS and CDR2 FNYEAQ. CDR3 amino acids: CASSSGQNEKLFF. CDR3 nucleotide sequence: TGTGCCAGCAGCTCCGGACAGAATGAAAAACTGTTTTTT.

This chain joins TRBV5-5 and TRBJ2-5; D ambiguous. The CDR3 contains 14 residues. Germline loops: CDR1 SGHKS, CDR2 YYEKEE (reference sequence). Trimming removed 1 base at V and 2 bases at J, with 9 bases between. The CDR3 DNA reads TGTGCCAGCAGCTTGTGGCAGACGCAAGAGACCCAGTACTTC. Translated, it gives CASSLWQTQETQYF.

The sample holds a few counts of this clonotype. The V gene is TRBV20-1, the J gene TRBJ1-5; TRBD1 matches at 10 bases. V shed 6 bases, J shed 5 bases, and the junction held 4 bases outside the gene matches. This CDR3 is built from 13 residues. Germline values: CDR1 DFQATT, CDR2 SNEGSKA (reference sequence). DNA of the CDR3: TGCAGTGCCAGACAGGGGGCTGATCAGCCCCAGCATTTT. As protein: CSARQGADQPQHF.

The chain couples TRBV9 to TRBJ2-1; tentative D call: TRBD2 (6 bases). V lost 2 bases and J lost 7, with 16 bases in between. In germline, CDR1 is SGDLS, CDR2 YYNGEE. The CDR3 sequence is 15 residues long. CDR3 sequence reads: CASSVGPGDGNEQFF. The CDR3, as DNA: TGTGCCAGCAGCGTCGGTCCGGGAGATGGGAATGAGCAGTTCTTC.